One sample yielded the 2 T cell receptor beta chains listed below, sequenced in a study of blood T cells in healthy people across ages (dated by TCRdb to between 2014 and 2017). Library preparation was by 5' RACE. This sample was sequenced with an Illumina HiSeq 2500. A second 7 to 11 cycle PCR used a sample-barcoded 5' primer and a J-beta primer mix. The public reads were run again by TCRdb, first through fastp at Q25 and then through MiXCR, and only productive beta chains were kept. For every CDR3 protein sequence, its rows merge into one entry that carries the most common genes and DNA. The sample yields approximately 1.5 million distinct CDR3 sequences; around 35% were counted once. About 10% of the sample is held by the ten biggest clonotypes. Sequenced input: blood. All receptors come from a woman aged 25 to 39 in good health.

Comments on this clonotype: A much larger clone differs by one base, so this may be a read error. V gene TRBV29-1 combines with J gene TRBJ2-1; D is unresolved. Per germline, CDR1 SQVTM and CDR2 ANQGSEA. CDR3 length equals 14 residues. V was clipped by 3 bases and J by 0 bases, with 9 bases between them. CDR3 protein: CSVDGGDSYNEQFF. In DNA form, the CDR3 reads TGCAGCGTTGATGGCGGCGACTCCTACAATGAGCAGTTCTTC.

The V gene is TRBV5-1, the J gene TRBJ1-2; unclear D gene. The CDR3 length is 15 residues. V lost 0 bases, J lost 0 bases, and 9 bases lay in between. CDR1 and CDR2 from the germline V gene are SGHRS and YFSETQ. Here the CDR3 reads CASSLAASPNYGYTF. The DNA for the CDR3 is TGCGCCAGCAGCTTGGCAGCCTCCCCTAACTATGGCTACACCTTC.